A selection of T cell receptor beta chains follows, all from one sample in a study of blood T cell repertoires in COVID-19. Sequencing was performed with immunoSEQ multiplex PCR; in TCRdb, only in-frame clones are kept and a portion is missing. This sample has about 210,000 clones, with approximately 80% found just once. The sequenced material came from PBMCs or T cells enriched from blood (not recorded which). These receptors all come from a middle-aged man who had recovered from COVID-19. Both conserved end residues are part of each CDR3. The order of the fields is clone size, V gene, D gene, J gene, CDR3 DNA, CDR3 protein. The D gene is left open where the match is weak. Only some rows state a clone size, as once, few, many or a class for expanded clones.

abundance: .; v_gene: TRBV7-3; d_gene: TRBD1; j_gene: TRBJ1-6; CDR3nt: TGTGCCAGCAGCCTACTGGGACAGAATTCACCCCTCCACTTT; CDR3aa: CASSLLGQNSPLHF
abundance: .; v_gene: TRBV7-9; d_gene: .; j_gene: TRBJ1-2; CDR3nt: TGTGCCAGCAGCCCCCACGGACAGTCTAACTATGGCTACACCTTC; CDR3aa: CASSPHGQSNYGYTF
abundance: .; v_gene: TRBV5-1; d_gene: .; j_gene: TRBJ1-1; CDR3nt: TGCGCCAGCAGCTTGGTGGCAGTCGACACTGAAGCTTTCTTT; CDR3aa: CASSLVAVDTEAFF
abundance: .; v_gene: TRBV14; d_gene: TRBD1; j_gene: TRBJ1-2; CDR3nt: TGTGCCAGCAGCCCGCCTGACAGGGTTGGTGGCTACACCTTC; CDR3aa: CASSPPDRVGGYTF
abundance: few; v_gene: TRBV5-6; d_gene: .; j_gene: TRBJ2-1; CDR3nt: TGTGCCAGCAGCTTAATTACAGGAAGCAATGAGCAGTTCTTC; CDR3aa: CASSLITGSNEQFF
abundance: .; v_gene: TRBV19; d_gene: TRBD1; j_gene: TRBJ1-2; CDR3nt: TGTGCCAGTAGCGGGACAGCCTATGGCTACACCTTC; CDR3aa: CASSGTAYGYTF
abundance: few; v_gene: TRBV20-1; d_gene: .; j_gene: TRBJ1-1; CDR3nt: TGCAGTGCTAGTGCCGGGGGTCGCGCTGAAGCTTTCTTT; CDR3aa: CSASAGGRAEAFF
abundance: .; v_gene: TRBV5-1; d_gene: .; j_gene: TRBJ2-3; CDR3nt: TGCGCCAGCAGCCCCCTGGGTGCAGGGATGGCAGATACGCAGTATTTT; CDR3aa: CASSPLGAGMADTQYF
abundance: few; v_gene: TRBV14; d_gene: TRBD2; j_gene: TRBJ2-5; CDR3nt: TGTGCCAGCAGCCAAGATGGGAGGGGAGGGACCCAGTACTTC; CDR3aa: CASSQDGRGGTQYF
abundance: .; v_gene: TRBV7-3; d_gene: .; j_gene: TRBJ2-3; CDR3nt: TGTGCCAGCAGCTTCGGAGGGACCTCCCGGAGGACAGATACGCAGTATTTT; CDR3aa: CASSFGGTSRRTDTQYF
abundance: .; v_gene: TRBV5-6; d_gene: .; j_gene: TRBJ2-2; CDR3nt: TGTGCCAGCAGCTTAAGAGGCCGGGAGCTGTTTTTT; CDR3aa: CASSLRGRELFF
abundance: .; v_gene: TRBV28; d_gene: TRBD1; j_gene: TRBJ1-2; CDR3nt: TGTGCCAGCAGTCCCGGGACAGGGGGCAACTATGGCTACACCTTC; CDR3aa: CASSPGTGGNYGYTF
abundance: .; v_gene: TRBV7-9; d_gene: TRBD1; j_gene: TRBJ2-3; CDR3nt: TGTGCCAGCAGCCGGAGTACAGGGACAGGACAAGGAGATACGCAGTATTTT; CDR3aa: CASSRSTGTGQGDTQYF
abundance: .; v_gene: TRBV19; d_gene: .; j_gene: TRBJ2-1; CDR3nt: TGTGCCAGCCGGCTTCATAGCGGCTACAATGAGCAGTTCTTC; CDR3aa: CASRLHSGYNEQFF
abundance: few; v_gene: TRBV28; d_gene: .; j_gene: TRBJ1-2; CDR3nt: TGTGCCAGCAGCCCCACAGACCTCTATGGCTACACCTTC; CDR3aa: CASSPTDLYGYTF
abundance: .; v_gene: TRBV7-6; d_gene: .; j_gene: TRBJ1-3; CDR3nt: TGTGCCAGCAGCTCTGGAGCTGGAAACACCATATATTTT; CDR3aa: CASSSGAGNTIYF
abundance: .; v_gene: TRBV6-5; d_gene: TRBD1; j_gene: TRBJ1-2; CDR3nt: TGTGCCAGCAAAGAAAACAGGGGCAGCGTCTATGGCTACACCTTC; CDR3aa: CASKENRGSVYGYTF
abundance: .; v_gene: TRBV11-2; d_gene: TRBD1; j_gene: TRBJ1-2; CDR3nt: TGTGCCAGCAGCGCTACAGGGGGAGGCTATGGCTACACCTTC; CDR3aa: CASSATGGGYGYTF
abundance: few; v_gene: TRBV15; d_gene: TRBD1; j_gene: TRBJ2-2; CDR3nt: TGTGCCACCAGAGGAACAGGGGGGAACACCGGGGAGCTGTTTTTT; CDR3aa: CATRGTGGNTGELFF
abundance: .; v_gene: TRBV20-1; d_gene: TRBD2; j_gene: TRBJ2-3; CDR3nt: TGCAGTGCTATAGCGGGGGGGGTTCAGTATTTT; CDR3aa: CSAIAGGVQYF
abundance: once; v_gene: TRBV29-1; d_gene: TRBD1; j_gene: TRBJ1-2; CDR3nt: TGCAGCGTTGTTGGGACAGTTAACTATGGCTACACCTTC; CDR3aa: CSVVGTVNYGYTF
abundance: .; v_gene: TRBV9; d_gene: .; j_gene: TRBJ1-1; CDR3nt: TGTGCCAGCAGCGTAGAAGCAGGTAACACTGAAGCTTTCTTT; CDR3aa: CASSVEAGNTEAFF
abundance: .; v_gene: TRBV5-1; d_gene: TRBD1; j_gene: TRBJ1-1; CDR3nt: TGCGCCAGCAGCAAGACAGGGGGCATCGGTGAAGCTTTCTTT; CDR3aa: CASSKTGGIGEAFF
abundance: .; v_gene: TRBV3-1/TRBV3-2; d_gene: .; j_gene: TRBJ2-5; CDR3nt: TGTGCCAGCAGCCGGAGCTCAGAGACCCAGTACTTC; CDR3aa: CASSRSSETQYF
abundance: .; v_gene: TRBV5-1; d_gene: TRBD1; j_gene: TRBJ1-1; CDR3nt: TGCGCCAGCAGCACCCTACAGGGGAAAACTGAAGCTTTCTTT; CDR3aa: CASSTLQGKTEAFF
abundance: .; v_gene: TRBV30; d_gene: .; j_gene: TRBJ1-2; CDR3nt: TGTGCCTGGAGCGCGGGGAGCTATGGCTACACCTTC; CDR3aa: CAWSAGSYGYTF
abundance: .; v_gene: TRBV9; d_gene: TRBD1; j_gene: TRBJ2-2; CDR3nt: TGTGCCAGCAGCCCCCGGACAGGGGTTCGGAACGGGGAGCTGTTTTTT; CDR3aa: CASSPRTGVRNGELFF
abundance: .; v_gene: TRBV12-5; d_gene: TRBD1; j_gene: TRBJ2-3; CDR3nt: TGTGCTAGTGGTACACCCGACAGGGGGCTACCAAACCGGGACCCGTTCACAGATACGCAGTATTTT; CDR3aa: CASGTPDRGLPNRDPFTDTQYF
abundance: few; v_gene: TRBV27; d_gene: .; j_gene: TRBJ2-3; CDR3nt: TGTGCCAGCGGAGGCAGGGAGGCAGATACGCAGTATTTT; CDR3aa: CASGGREADTQYF
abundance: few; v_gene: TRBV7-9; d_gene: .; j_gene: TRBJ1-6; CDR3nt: TGTGCCAGCATCAAAGGTGGCTCCAATTCACCCCTCCACTTT; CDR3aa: CASIKGGSNSPLHF
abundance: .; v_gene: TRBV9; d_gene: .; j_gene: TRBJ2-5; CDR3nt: TGTGCCAGCAGCTCTCGTCCGGCGGCTGAGGAGACCCAGTACTTC; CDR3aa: CASSSRPAAEETQYF
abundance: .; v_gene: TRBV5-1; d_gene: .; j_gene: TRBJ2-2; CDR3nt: TGCGCCAGCAGCCCCCTTGCGGGGGCCCTCCCCGGGGAGCTGTTTTTT; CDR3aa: CASSPLAGALPGELFF
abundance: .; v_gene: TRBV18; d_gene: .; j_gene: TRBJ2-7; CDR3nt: TGTGCCAGCTCAGGATCAGGTAACTACGAGCAGTACTTC; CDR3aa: CASSGSGNYEQYF
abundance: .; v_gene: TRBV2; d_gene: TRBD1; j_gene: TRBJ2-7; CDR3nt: TGTGCCAGCAGGGCCGAAAGGGGGCTTCGGGACGAGCAGTACTTC; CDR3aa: CASRAERGLRDEQYF
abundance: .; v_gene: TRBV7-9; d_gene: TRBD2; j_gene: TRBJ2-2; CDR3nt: TGTGCCAGCAGCTTAGCGCGGGGGGACACCGGGGAGCTGTTTTTT; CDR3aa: CASSLARGDTGELFF
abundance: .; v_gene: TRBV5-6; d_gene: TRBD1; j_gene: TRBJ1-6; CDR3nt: TGTGCCAGCAGCTTGACAGGGGATAATTCACCCCTCCACTTT; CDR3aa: CASSLTGDNSPLHF
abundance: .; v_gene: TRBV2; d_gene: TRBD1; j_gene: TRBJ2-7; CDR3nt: TGTGCCAGCAGACCGGGACAGGGTACCTACGAGCAGTACTTC; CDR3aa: CASRPGQGTYEQYF
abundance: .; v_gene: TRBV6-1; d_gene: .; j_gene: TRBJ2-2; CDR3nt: TGTGCCAGCAGTGAAAACAGGTCTTGGTTTACCGGGGAGCTGTTTTTT; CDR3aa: CASSENRSWFTGELFF
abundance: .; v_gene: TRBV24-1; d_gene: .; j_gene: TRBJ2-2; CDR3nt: TGTGCCACCAGCGGCCAGGCTCAGACCGGGGAGCTGTTTTTT; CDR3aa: CATSGQAQTGELFF
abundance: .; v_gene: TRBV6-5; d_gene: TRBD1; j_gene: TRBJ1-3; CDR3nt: TGTGCCAGCAGTTACTCGAGGGCCCAGGGGGCAAACACCATATATTTT; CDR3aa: CASSYSRAQGANTIYF